These 3 T cell receptor beta chains share one sample of origin, sequenced in a study of T cell changes during pregnancy in multiple sclerosis. Only in-frame clones appear in the TCRdb table, and some are missing; sequencing was by immunoSEQ multiplex PCR. This table holds over 30,000 clones, 88% found once. Material: CD4+ T cells from peripheral blood mononuclear cells, obtained before pregnancy. All receptors derive from a female donor with multiple sclerosis, enrolled in a pregnancy study.

The chain uses TRBV6-5 and TRBJ2-7; tentatively, D is TRBD1 (5 bases). The CDR3 is 16 amino acids. CDR1 is MNHEY, CDR2 SVGAGI, per germline. V was pared by 0 bases and J by 2 bases, with 14 bases between. The chain's CDR3 is CASSYSAPRAPYEQYF. In nucleotides, the CDR3 is TGTGCCAGCAGTTACTCGGCCCCCAGGGCGCCCTACGAGCAGTACTTC.

V gene TRBV5-1 combines with J gene TRBJ1-5; TRBD1 is a possible D gene (5 bases). The CDR3 is 15 residues long. CDR1 SGHRS and CDR2 YFSETQ come from the germline V gene. Trimming took off 4 bases at V and 6 bases at J, with 17 bases between the two ends. CDR3 DNA: TGCGCCAGCAGCCTTCGGGGGGATGAAGGTCAGCCCCAGCATTTT. Translation: CASSLRGDEGQPQHF.

CDR3 sequence reads: CASSLHGQEETQYF. CDR3 coding DNA: TGTGCCAGCAGCTTACACGGACAGGAGGAGACCCAGTACTTC. V and J are TRBV7-9 and TRBJ2-5; 7 bases align to TRBD1. CDR1 and CDR2 from the germline V gene are SEHNR and FQNEAQ (reference sequence). This CDR3 has 14 residues. Trimming removed 2 bases from V and 5 bases from J; junction bases left unmatched: 5.